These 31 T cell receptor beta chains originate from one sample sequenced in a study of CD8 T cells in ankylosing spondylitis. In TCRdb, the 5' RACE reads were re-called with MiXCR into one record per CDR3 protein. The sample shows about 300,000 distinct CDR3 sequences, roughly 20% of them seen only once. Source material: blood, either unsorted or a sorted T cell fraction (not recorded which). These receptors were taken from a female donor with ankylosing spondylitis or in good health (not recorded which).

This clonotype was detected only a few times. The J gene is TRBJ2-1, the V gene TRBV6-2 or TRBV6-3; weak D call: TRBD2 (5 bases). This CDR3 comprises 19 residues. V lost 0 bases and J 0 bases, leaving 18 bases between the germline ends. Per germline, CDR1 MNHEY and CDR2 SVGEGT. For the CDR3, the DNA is TGTGCCAGCAGTTACTCGACCGTAGTGGGAGTGGGCTCCTACAATGAGCAGTTCTTC. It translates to CASSYSTVVGVGSYNEQFF.

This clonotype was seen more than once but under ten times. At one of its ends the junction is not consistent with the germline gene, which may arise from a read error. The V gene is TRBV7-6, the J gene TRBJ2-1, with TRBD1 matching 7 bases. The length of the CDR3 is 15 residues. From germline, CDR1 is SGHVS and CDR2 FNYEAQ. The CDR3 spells CASSFGDSSHNEQFF. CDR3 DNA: TGTGCCAGCAGCTTTGGGGACAGCTCCCACAATGAGCAGTTCTTC.

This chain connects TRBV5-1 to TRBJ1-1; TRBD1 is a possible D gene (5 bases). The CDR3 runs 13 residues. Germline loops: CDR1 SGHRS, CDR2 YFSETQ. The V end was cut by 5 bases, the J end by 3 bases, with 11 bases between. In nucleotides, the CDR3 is TGCGCCAGCAGGCTGGGGCGAGACACTGAAGCTTTCTTT. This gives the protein CASRLGRDTEAFF. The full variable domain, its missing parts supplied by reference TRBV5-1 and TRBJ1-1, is KAGVTQTPRYLIKTRGQQVTLSCSPISGHRSVSWYQQTPGQGLQFLFEYFSETQRNKGNFPGRFSGRQFSNSRSEMNVSTLELGDSALYLCASRLGRDTEAFFGQGTRLTVV.

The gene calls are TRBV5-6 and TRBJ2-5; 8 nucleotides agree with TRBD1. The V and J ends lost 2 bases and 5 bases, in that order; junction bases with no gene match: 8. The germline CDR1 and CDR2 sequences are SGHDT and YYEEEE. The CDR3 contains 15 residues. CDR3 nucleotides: TGTGCCAGCAGCTTCCCCCCAGGGGGCCGTGAGACCCAGTACTTC. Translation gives CASSFPPGGRETQYF. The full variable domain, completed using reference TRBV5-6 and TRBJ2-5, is DAGVTQSPTHLIKTRGQQVTLRCSPKSGHDTVSWYQQALGQGPQFIFQYYEEEERQRGNFPDRFSGHQFPNYSSELNVNALLLGDSALYLCASSFPPGGRETQYFGPGTRLLVL.

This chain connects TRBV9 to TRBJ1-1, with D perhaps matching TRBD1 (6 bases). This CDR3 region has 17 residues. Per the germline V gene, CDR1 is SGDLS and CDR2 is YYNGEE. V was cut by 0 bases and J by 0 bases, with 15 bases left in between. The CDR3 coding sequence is TGTGCCAGCAGCGTAGACCAAGGACAGTTTATGAACACTGAAGCTTTCTTT. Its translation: CASSVDQGQFMNTEAFF. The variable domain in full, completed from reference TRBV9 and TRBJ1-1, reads DSGVTQTPKHLITATGQRVTLRCSPRSGDLSVYWYQQSLDQGLQFLIQYYNGEERAKGNILERFSAQQFPDLHSELNLSSLELGDSALYFCASSVDQGQFMNTEAFFGQGTRLTVV.

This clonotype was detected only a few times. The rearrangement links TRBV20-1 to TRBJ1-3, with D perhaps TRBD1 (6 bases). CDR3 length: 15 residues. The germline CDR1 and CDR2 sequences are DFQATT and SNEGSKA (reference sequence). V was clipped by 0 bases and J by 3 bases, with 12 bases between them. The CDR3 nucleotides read TGCAGTGCTAGAGAGGGGGCAGGGAGTGGAAACACCATATATTTT. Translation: CSAREGAGSGNTIYF.

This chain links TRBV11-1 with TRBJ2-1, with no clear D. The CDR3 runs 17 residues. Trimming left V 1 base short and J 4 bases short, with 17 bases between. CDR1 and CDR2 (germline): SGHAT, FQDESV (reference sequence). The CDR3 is CASSLDSQSMGYNEQFF. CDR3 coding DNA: TGTGCCAGCAGCTTAGACAGTCAGTCAATGGGTTACAATGAGCAGTTCTTC.

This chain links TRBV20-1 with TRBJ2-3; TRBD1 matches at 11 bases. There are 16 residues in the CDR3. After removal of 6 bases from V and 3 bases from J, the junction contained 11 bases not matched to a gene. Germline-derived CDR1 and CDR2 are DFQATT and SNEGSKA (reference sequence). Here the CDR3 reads CSAEERTGGLTDTQYF. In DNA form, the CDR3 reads TGCAGTGCCGAGGAGAGGACAGGGGGCTTGACAGATACGCAGTATTTT.

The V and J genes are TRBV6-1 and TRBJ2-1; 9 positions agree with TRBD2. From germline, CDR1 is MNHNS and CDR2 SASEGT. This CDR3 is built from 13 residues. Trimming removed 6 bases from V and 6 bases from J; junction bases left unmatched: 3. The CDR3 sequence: CASRAGGRNEQFF. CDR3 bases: TGTGCCAGCAGAGCGGGAGGCCGCAATGAGCAGTTCTTC.

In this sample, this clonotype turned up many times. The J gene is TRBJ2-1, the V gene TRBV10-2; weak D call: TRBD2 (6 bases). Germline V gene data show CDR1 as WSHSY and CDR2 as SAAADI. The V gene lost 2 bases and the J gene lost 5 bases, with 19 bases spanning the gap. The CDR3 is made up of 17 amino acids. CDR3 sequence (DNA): TGCGCCAGCAGTGAGCCGAACTGGGAGGAGATTAACAATGAGCAGTTCTTC. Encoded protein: CASSEPNWEEINNEQFF.

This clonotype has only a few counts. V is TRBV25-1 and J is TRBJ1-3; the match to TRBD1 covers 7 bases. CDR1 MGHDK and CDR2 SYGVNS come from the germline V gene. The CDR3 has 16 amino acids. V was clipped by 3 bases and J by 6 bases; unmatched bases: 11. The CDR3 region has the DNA TGTGCCAGCAGTGAGACAGGGAGAGGGGTCAAAAACACCATATATTTT. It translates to CASSETGRGVKNTIYF.

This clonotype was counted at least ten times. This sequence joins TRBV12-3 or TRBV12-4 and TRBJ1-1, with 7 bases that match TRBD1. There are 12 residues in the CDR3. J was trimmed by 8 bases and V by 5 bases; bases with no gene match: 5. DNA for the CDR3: TGTGCCAGCAGTCGCCGGGACAGCGAAGCTTTCTTT. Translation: CASSRRDSEAFF.

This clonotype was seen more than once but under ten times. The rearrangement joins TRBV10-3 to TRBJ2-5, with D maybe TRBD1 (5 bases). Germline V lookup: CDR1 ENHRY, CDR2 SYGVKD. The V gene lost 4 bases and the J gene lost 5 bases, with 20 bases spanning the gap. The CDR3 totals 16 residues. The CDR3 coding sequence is TGTGCCATCAGTGCCGCCCTGACAGAGACGGGCGAGACCCAGTACTTC. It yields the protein CAISAALTETGETQYF.

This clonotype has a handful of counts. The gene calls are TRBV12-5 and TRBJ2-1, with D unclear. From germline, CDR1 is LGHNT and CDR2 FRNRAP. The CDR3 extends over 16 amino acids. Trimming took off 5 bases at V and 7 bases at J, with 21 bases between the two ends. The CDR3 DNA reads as TGTGCTAGTGGTCCCCAGCTCGGAGCCTTGGTTAATGAGCAGTTCTTC. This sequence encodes CASGPQLGALVNEQFF.

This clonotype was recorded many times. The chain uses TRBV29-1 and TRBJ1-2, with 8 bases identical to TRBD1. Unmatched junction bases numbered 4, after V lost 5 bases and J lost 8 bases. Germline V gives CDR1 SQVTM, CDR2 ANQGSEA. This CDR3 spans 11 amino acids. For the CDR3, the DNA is TGCAGCGTTCGGACAGGGCTCGGCTACACCTTC. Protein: CSVRTGLGYTF.

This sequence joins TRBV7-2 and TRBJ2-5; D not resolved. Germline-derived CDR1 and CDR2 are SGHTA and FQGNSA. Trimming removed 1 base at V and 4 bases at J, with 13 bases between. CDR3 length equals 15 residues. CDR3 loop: CASSLGPFRVETQYF. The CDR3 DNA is TGTGCCAGCAGCTTAGGGCCCTTCCGGGTAGAGACCCAGTACTTC. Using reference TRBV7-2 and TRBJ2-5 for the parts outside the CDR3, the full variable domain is GAGVSQSPSNKVTEKGKDVELRCDPISGHTALYWYRQSLGQGLEFLIYFQGNSAPDKSGLPSDRFSAERTGGSVSTLTIQRTQQEDSAVYLCASSLGPFRVETQYFGPGTRLLVL.

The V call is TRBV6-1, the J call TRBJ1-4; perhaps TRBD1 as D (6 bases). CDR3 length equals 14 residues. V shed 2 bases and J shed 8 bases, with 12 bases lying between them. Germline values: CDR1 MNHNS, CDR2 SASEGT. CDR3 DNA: TGTGCCAGCAGTGAATCGGGGGGCGTAGAAAAACTGTTTTTT. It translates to CASSESGGVEKLFF.

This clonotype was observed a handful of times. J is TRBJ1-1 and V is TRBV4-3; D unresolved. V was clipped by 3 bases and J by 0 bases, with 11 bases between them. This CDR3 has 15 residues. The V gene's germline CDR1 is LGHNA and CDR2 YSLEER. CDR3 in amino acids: CASSQDWTLNTEAFF. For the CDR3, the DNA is TGCGCCAGCAGCCAGGACTGGACGCTGAACACTGAAGCTTTCTTT.

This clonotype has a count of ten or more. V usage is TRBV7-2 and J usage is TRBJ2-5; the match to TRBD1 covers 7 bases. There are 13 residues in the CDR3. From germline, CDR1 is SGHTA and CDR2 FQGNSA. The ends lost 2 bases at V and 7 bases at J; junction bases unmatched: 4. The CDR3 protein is CASSLRGQVTQYF. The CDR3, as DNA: TGTGCCAGCAGCTTAAGGGGGCAGGTGACCCAGTACTTC.

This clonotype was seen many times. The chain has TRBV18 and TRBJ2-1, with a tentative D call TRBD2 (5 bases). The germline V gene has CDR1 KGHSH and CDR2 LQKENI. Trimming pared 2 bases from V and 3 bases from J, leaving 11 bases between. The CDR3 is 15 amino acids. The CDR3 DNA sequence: TGTGCCAGCTCACCATTGAGCGGTGTCTACAATGAGCAGTTCTTC. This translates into CASSPLSGVYNEQFF.

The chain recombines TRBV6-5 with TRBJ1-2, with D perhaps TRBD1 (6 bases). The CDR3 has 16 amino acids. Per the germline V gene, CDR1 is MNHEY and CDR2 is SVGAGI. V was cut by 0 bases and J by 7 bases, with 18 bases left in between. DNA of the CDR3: TGTGCCAGCAGTTACTCCCAACAGGGCAGCCTCCGTGGCTACACCTTC. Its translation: CASSYSQQGSLRGYTF.

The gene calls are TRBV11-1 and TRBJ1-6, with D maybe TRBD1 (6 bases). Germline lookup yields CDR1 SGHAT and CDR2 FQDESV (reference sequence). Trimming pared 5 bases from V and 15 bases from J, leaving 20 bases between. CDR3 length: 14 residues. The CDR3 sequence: CASSATGGGLVLHF. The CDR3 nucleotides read TGTGCCAGCAGCGCAACCGGGGGCGGATTGGTCCTCCACTTT. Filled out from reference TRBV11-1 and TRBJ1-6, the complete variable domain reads EAEVAQSPRYKITEKSQAVAFWCDPISGHATLYWYRQILGQGPELLVQFQDESVVDDSQLPKDRFSAERLKGVDSTLKIQPAELGDSAMYLCASSATGGGLVLHFGNGTRLTVT.

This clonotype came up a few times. The CDR3 region has the DNA TGTGCCAGCAGCTTAGTGCCGGGACAGGGGGCCGAGCAGTACTTC. Translation: CASSLVPGQGAEQYF. The chain has TRBV7-2 and TRBJ2-7, with 12 bases matching TRBD1. Germline values: CDR1 SGHTA, CDR2 FQGNSA. CDR3 length: 15 residues. The trim removed 1 base at V and 6 bases at J, leaving 4 bases unmatched.

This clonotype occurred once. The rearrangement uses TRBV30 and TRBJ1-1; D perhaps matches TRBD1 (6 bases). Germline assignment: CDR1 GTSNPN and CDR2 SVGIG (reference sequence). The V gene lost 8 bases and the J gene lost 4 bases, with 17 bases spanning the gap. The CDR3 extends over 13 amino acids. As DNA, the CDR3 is TGTGCCCACTCTATGGGGGCCGGCACTGAAGCTTTCTTT. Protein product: CAHSMGAGTEAFF.

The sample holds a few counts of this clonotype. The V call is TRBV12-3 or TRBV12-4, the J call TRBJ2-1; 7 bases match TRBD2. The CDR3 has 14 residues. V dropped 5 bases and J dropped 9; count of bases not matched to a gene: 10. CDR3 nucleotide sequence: TGTGCCAGCAGTCTCCTAAAGCGGGACGGTGAGCAGTTCTTC. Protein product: CASSLLKRDGEQFF.

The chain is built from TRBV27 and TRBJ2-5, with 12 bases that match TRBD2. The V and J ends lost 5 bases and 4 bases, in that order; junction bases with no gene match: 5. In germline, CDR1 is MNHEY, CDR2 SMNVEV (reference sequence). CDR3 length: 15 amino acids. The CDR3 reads CASSPRGLAGETQYF. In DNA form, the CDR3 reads TGTGCCAGCAGTCCCCGGGGACTAGCGGGAGAGACCCAGTACTTC.

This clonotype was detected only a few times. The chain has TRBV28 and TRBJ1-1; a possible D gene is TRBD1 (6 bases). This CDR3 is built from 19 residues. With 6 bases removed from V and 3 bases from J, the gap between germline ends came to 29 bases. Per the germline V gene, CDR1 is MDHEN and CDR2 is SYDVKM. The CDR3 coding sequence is TGTGCCAGCAGGCCCTGGAAGGGATCCGGGGGCGTTGGGTACACTGAAGCTTTCTTT. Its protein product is CASRPWKGSGGVGYTEAFF.

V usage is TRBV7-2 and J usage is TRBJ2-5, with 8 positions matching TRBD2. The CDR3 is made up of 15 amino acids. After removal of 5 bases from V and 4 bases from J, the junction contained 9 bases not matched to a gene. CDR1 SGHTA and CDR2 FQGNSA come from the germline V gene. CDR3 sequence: CASSATGTRGETQYF. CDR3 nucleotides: TGTGCCAGCAGCGCTACCGGGACTAGAGGAGAGACCCAGTACTTC.

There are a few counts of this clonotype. CDR3 DNA: TGTGCCACCCGAACTAGCGGGAGTATCAATGAGCAGTTCTTC. Its translation is CATRTSGSINEQFF. The V call is TRBV13, the J call TRBJ2-1; 11 bases align to TRBD2. The CDR3 runs to 14 residues. Germline V CDR1 and CDR2: PRHDT, FYEKMQ (reference sequence). Germline trimming cut 10 bases from V and 6 bases from J; bases unmatched to any gene: 8.

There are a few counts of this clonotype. The CDR3 loop reads CASSLQGSFTEAFF. In DNA form, the CDR3 reads TGTGCCAGCAGTTTACAGGGCTCGTTCACTGAAGCTTTCTTT. V is TRBV27 and J is TRBJ1-1, with a possible D match to TRBD1 (5 bases). The CDR3 is 14 residues long. Germline CDR1 is MNHEY and CDR2 is SMNVEV (reference sequence). The V end was cut by 2 bases, the J end by 4 bases, with 11 bases between.

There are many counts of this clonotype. The CDR3 nucleotides read TGCAGTGCTAGGGTGCGGGACTCCTACGAGCAGTACTTC. Translating it yields CSARVRDSYEQYF. The rearrangement uses TRBV20-1 and TRBJ2-7; perhaps TRBD2 as D (6 bases). This CDR3 contains 13 residues. V was clipped by 3 bases and J by 0 bases, with 9 bases between them. The germline V gene has CDR1 DFQATT and CDR2 SNEGSKA (reference sequence).